Below are 22 T cell receptor beta chains sequenced from a single sample in a study of preoperative IRX-2 immunotherapy in early breast cancer. Treatment indicated: preoperative locoregional IRX-2 cytokine immunotherapy. The protocol was immunoSEQ multiplex PCR, while the TCRdb copy is restricted to in-frame clones and leaves out a portion. This table has more than 20,000 clones, about 75% appearing once. The material sequenced was lymph node tissue, taken after IRX-2 immunotherapy. These TCRs come from a human donor with breast cancer.

In nucleotides, the CDR3 is TGTGCCACCAGCAGGGGACAGGGGGCGGTCGAGCAGTACTTC. Its protein is CATSRGQGAVEQYF. The rearrangement links TRBV15 to TRBJ2-7, with 12 bases lining up with TRBD1. The CDR3 covers 14 residues. Looked up from germline, CDR1 is LNHNV and CDR2 is YYDKDF (reference sequence). Trimming took 3 bases from V and 6 from J; bases not matched to a gene: 3.

The chain joins TRBV11-3 to TRBJ1-1; 7 bases fit TRBD1. The CDR3 has 14 amino acids. Germline assignment: CDR1 SGHNT and CDR2 YENEEA. V lost 5 bases to trimming and J lost 4 bases; unmatched junction nucleotides: 7. The chain's CDR3 is CASSLQGSGTEAFF. The CDR3 DNA reads TGTGCCAGCAGCCTACAGGGGTCGGGCACTGAAGCTTTCTTT.

The V call is TRBV5-1, the J call TRBJ2-5; 7 nucleotides agree with TRBD2. V shed 1 base and J 4 bases; nucleotides not matched to a gene: 7. CDR1 is SGHRS and CDR2 is YFSETQ in the germline V gene. This CDR3 comprises 15 residues. CDR3 coding DNA: TGCGCCAGCAGCTTGAGAGGACTAGAAGGAGAGACCCAGTACTTC. Protein sequence: CASSLRGLEGETQYF.

The chain employs TRBV7-1 and TRBJ2-6; maybe TRBD1 (6 bases). TRBV7-1 is an open reading frame, and its role is uncertain. The CDR3 has 15 residues. With 5 bases removed from V and 2 bases from J, the gap between germline ends came to 10 bases. The CDR3 DNA reads as TGTGCCAGCAGCCTAACAGGGACTGGGGCCAACGTCCTGACTTTC. Residues: CASSLTGTGANVLTF.

The V gene is TRBV18, the J gene TRBJ2-1, with D tentatively TRBD2 (6 bases). CDR1 is KGHSH and CDR2 is LQKENI in the germline V gene. The ends were cut back, 2 bases at V and 5 bases at J, with 13 bases in the middle. This CDR3 spans 15 amino acids. The chain's CDR3 is CASSPGGARNNEQFF. The CDR3 DNA reads as TGTGCCAGCTCACCAGGAGGGGCGCGCAACAATGAGCAGTTCTTC. Based on the CDR3 plus reference TRBV18 and TRBJ2-1, the full variable domain is NAGVMQNPRHLVRRRGQEARLRCSPMKGHSHVYWYRQLPEEGLKFMVYLQKENIIDESGMPKERFSAEFPKEGPSILRIQQVVRGDSAAYFCASSPGGARNNEQFFGPGTRLTVL.

This rearrangement joins TRBV6-8 to TRBJ1-2, with 7 bases aligning to TRBD1. Unmatched junction bases numbered 14, after V lost 4 bases and J lost 12 bases. CDR1 MNHGY and CDR2 SAAAGT come from the germline V gene. This CDR3 has 14 residues. CDR3 loop: CASSLLTGIGIDTF. For the CDR3, the DNA is TGTGCCAGCAGTTTACTGACAGGGATAGGGATTGACACCTTC.

The chain uses TRBV19 and TRBJ2-5; TRBD1 is a possible D gene (5 bases). The CDR3 consists of 14 residues. The germline V gene encodes CDR1 LNHDA and CDR2 SQIVND (reference sequence). The V gene lost 4 bases and the J gene lost 7 bases, with 16 bases spanning the gap. CDR3 nucleotide sequence: TGTGCCAGTAGTACAGGGCAGGCATTCGGGACCCAGTACTTC. Its protein is CASSTGQAFGTQYF.

This clone was seen more than once but under ten times. The genes are TRBV15 and TRBJ1-1, with D uncertain. The V end was cut by 9 bases, the J end by 0 bases, with 14 bases between. The CDR3 is 14 amino acids. CDR1 is LNHNV, CDR2 YYDKDF, per germline (reference sequence). CDR3 nucleotide sequence: TGTGCCACTACTTTGAAGGGAGTGAACACTGAAGCTTTCTTT. This codes for CATTLKGVNTEAFF.

With regard to this clone: A junction boundary mismatches the germline segment, possibly from a read error. The V call is TRBV19, the J call TRBJ2-7; 11 nucleotides line up with TRBD2. The V gene's germline CDR1 is LNHDA and CDR2 SQIVND (reference sequence). This CDR3 has 13 amino acids. This CDR3 reads CASSITSGSKPLF. CDR3 nucleotide sequence: TGTGCCAGTAGTATAACTAGCGGGAGTAAGCCCCTCTTC.

In regard to this clone: A read error may produce the germline difference seen at one junction end. The chain combines TRBV6-8 with TRBJ2-1; D assignment may be TRBD1 or TRBD2 (5 bases each). Germline CDR1 MNHGY, CDR2 SAAAGT. CDR3 length: 12 amino acids. Here the CDR3 DNA reads TGTGCCAGCACCGAGGGGCACAAAGAGCAGTTCTTC. It is translated as CASTEGHKEQFF.

Concerning this clone itself: Sequence at one end of the junction differs from germline and may be a read error. This rearrangement joins TRBV6-4 to TRBJ2-7; D is possibly TRBD2 (5 bases). The CDR3 has 12 amino acids. Germline V gene data show CDR1 as MRHNA and CDR2 as SNTAGT. The CDR3 nucleotides read TGTGCCATCAGTGGAGGATCCTACGAGCAGTACTTC. Its protein is CAISGGSYEQYF.

The rearrangement links TRBV19 to TRBJ2-7; 10 bases match TRBD1. Germline values: CDR1 LNHDA, CDR2 SQIVND (reference sequence). This CDR3 is built from 14 residues. Trimming took 4 bases from V and 3 from J; bases not matched to a gene: 3. CDR3 loop: CASSTTGGVYEQYF. The CDR3 DNA sequence: TGTGCCAGTAGTACGACAGGGGGCGTCTACGAGCAGTACTTC.

The V call is TRBV7-5, the J call TRBJ1-3; the D segment call TRBD1 is taken from the table without a DNA check. TRBV7-5 is flagged as a pseudogene. This CDR3 has 15 residues. This chain's CDR3 is CASSIDRAGGNTIYF. CDR3 in DNA: TGTGCCAGCAGCATTGACAGGGCCGGTGGAAACACCATATATTTT.

This chain links TRBV6-8 with TRBJ2-7; 11 positions match TRBD2. V lost 3 bases and J lost 7; bases outside the gene matches: 5. CDR3 length: 14 amino acids. Germline V gene data show CDR1 as MNHGY and CDR2 as SAAAGT. The CDR3 nucleotides are TGTGCCAGCAGTTATGGAGGACTAGCGGGTGAGCAGTACTTC. It translates to CASSYGGLAGEQYF.

CDR3 region: CASSQADIGTEAFF. CDR3 nucleotides: TGCGCCAGCAGCCAAGCAGACATAGGCACTGAAGCTTTCTTT. The V gene is TRBV4-1, the J gene TRBJ1-1; D is undetermined. Germline loops: CDR1 MGHRA, CDR2 YSYEKL. Deletions cut 1 base from V and 4 bases from J, with 10 bases between. The CDR3 has 14 residues.

The chain links TRBV6-8 to TRBJ2-7, with TRBD1 matching 8 bases. Losses at the gene ends were 10 bases for V and 5 bases for J; bases not matched to a gene: 7. CDR1 is MNHGY and CDR2 is SAAAGT in the germline V gene. The CDR3 has 12 residues. CDR3 DNA sequence: TGTGCCATCAGGGCAGGGGGCCACGAGCAGTACTTC. As protein: CAIRAGGHEQYF.

The genes are TRBV7-6 and TRBJ2-7; D is undetermined. Between the trimmed V and J ends, which lost 5 bases and 1 base, there was a span of 18 bases. CDR1 SGHVS and CDR2 FNYEAQ come from the germline V gene. The CDR3 contains 16 residues. The CDR3 nucleotides read TGTGCCAGCAGCCGAGACCCGGACGGAACGTCCTACGAGCAGTACTTC. Its protein is CASSRDPDGTSYEQYF.

V usage is TRBV18 and J usage is TRBJ2-3; tentatively, D is TRBD1 or TRBD2 (5 bases each). This CDR3 has 15 amino acids. The germline V and J ends were trimmed by 3 bases and 3 bases, with 13 bases remaining between them. Germline CDR1 reads KGHSH; CDR2 reads LQKENI. This chain's CDR3 is CASSPVQGGTDTQYF. The CDR3, as DNA: TGTGCCAGCTCACCTGTTCAGGGCGGGACAGATACGCAGTATTTT.

J is TRBJ2-5 and V is TRBV6-8, with 7 bases matching TRBD1. This CDR3 is built from 12 residues. CDR1 is MNHGY, CDR2 SAAAGT, per germline. V was clipped by 6 bases and J by 6 bases; unmatched bases: 4. The CDR3 DNA is TGTGCCAGCAGCGGGGACAGTAAGACCCAGTACTTC. Translating gives CASSGDSKTQYF.

The chain employs TRBV5-1 and TRBJ2-1, with TRBD1 as a possible D gene (6 bases). The CDR3 covers 16 residues. Trimming removed 0 bases from V and 5 bases from J, with 15 bases in between. Germline V gene sequence: CDR1 SGHRS, CDR2 YFSETQ. The CDR3 coding sequence is TGCGCCAGCAGCTTGGAAGGGGACACCATCGACAATGAGCAGTTCTTC. Its protein product is CASSLEGDTIDNEQFF.

The V gene is TRBV18, the J gene TRBJ2-1; D possibly matches TRBD1 or TRBD2 (5 bases each). Trimming pared 6 bases from V and 4 bases from J, leaving 13 bases between. The CDR3 has 14 residues. CDR1 KGHSH and CDR2 LQKENI come from the germline V gene. The CDR3 region has the DNA TGTGCCAGCTCCTCCGGGACGGGGTACAATGAGCAGTTCTTC. Translation gives CASSSGTGYNEQFF.

The rearrangement links TRBV19 to TRBJ1-1; D is unresolved. Trimming took 8 bases from V and 0 from J, leaving 7 bases between them. The germline gives CDR1 LNHDA, CDR2 SQIVND (reference sequence). The CDR3 extends over 12 amino acids. CDR3 region: CASREMNTEAFF. Here the CDR3 DNA reads TGTGCCAGTCGGGAGATGAACACTGAAGCTTTCTTT. Using reference TRBV19 and TRBJ1-1 for the parts outside the CDR3, the full variable domain is DGGITQSPKYLFRKEGQNVTLSCEQNLNHDAMYWYRQDPGQGLRLIYYSQIVNDFQKGDIAEGYSVSREKKESFPLTVTSAQKNPTAFYLCASREMNTEAFFGQGTRLTVV.